Described below is a single T cell receptor beta chain sequence and its context. Its matching antigen is unknown. Per germline, CDR1 SGHTA and CDR2 FQGNSA. This CDR3 has 18 residues. Trimming removed 5 bases from V and 4 bases from J; junction bases left unmatched: 11. This entry is derived from a study of cytomegalovirus exposure and HLA in healthy donors. Findings of the study overall: In a later analysis, at a false discovery rate of 0.05, 16,951 TCR beta sequences were associated with HLA alleles.

In the PCR, 60 Vbeta and 13 Jbeta primers were used. Assay used: immunoSEQ multiplex PCR; TCRdb lists only in-frame clones, some missing. The sample records approximately 150,000 clones, 82% being singletons. Sequenced material: PBMCs. The TCR originated in a male donor in good health and CMV-seronegative. V gene TRBV7-2 combines with J gene TRBJ2-1; 13 bases match TRBD2. The DNA of the CDR3 is TGTGCCAGCAGCCGCGTCAGACTAGCGGGAGGACCTTACAATGAGCAGTTCTTC. This sequence encodes CASSRVRLAGGPYNEQFF.